One and the same sample provided the 10 T cell receptor beta chains below, sequenced in a study of CD8+ T cells in alopecia areata. Reverse transcribed after extraction, RNA yielded cDNA as the sequencing template. Profiled with immunoSEQ multiplex PCR; TCRdb holds only in-frame clones, not every one. Counted here are some 150,000 clones, more than 85% occurring once; the ten biggest clones make up about 13%. This sample's treatment: oral pan-JAK inhibitor, 5-10 mg twice daily. Sequencing used CD8+ T cells sorted from blood, obtained at week 4, from a patient treated with tofacitinib. Source of these receptors: a human donor with alopecia areata.

This clone came up a few times. The chain uses TRBV14 and TRBJ2-3; the D is unclear. Trimming left V 0 bases short and J 2 bases short, with 6 bases between. Per germline, CDR1 SGHDN and CDR2 FVKESK. The CDR3 is 14 amino acids. The CDR3 sequence: CASSQDPNTDTQYF. The CDR3 DNA sequence: TGTGCCAGCAGCCAAGATCCTAACACAGATACGCAGTATTTT.

CDR3 DNA: TGCGCCAGCACCGGACTAGCGGGGGATGAGCAGTTCTTC. Protein sequence: CASTGLAGDEQFF. The rearrangement joins TRBV5-1 to TRBJ2-1; the match to TRBD2 covers 13 bases. The germline gives CDR1 SGHRS, CDR2 YFSETQ. Trimming cost V 6 bases and J 8 bases; bases outside gene matches: 2. This CDR3 region has 13 residues. The variable domain in full, with the rest retrieved from reference TRBV5-1 and TRBJ2-1, is KAGVTQTPRYLIKTRGQQVTLSCSPISGHRSVSWYQQTPGQGLQFLFEYFSETQRNKGNFPGRFSGRQFSNSRSEMNVSTLELGDSALYLCASTGLAGDEQFFGPGTRLTVL.

The chain couples TRBV4-1 to TRBJ2-2; possible D gene TRBD2, 5 bases. This CDR3 has 15 residues. The V and J ends lost 0 bases and 5 bases respectively, with 10 bases between them. The germline CDR1 and CDR2 sequences are MGHRA and YSYEKL. CDR3 protein: CASSQDPRVTGELFF. CDR3 nucleotide sequence: TGCGCCAGCAGCCAAGACCCGAGGGTTACCGGGGAGCTGTTTTTT.

This chain connects TRBV4-1 to TRBJ1-2; 8 positions match TRBD1. The CDR3 is made up of 16 amino acids. V lost 4 bases to trimming and J lost 3 bases; unmatched junction nucleotides: 10. The germline V gene has CDR1 MGHRA and CDR2 YSYEKL. In DNA, the CDR3 is TGCGCCAGCAGCCTCCGGACAGGGTGGCCATACTATGGCTACACCTTC. It codes for CASSLRTGWPYYGYTF.

CDR3 bases: TGTGCCAGCAGTCTGACAGGGGTTTGGGATACGCAGTATTTT. As protein: CASSLTGVWDTQYF. This rearrangement joins TRBV6-5 to TRBJ2-3, with 8 bases lining up with TRBD1. The trim removed 5 bases at V and 6 bases at J, leaving 7 bases unmatched. The germline gives CDR1 MNHEY, CDR2 SVGAGI. The CDR3 consists of 14 residues.

V and J are TRBV14 and TRBJ2-7, with D possibly being TRBD2 (6 bases). Trimming removed 1 base at V and 6 bases at J, with 13 bases between. Germline CDR1 and CDR2: SGHDN and FVKESK. There are 14 residues in the CDR3. The CDR3 coding sequence is TGTGCCAGCAGCCAAGTACCAGGGACTTTCGAGCAGTACTTC. Translated: CASSQVPGTFEQYF.

The chain uses TRBV7-9 and TRBJ2-1; TRBD1 matches at 8 bases. The CDR3 has 15 residues. The V segment lost 8 bases and the J segment 1 base; nucleotides outside the gene matches: 7. The V gene's germline CDR1 is SEHNR and CDR2 FQNEAQ (reference sequence). CDR3 bases: TGTGCCAGCGAAACGCGGGACAGGTCCTACAATGAGCAGTTCTTC. It encodes CASETRDRSYNEQFF.

CDR3 nucleotide sequence: TGTGCCAGCAGCAACCTAGCGATAGAAGAGACCCAGTACTTC. Amino acids: CASSNLAIEETQYF. The chain employs TRBV7-8 and TRBJ2-5; the D gene is possibly TRBD2 (6 bases). The CDR3 spans 14 residues. The V end was cut by 5 bases, the J end by 3 bases, with 13 bases between. Germline assignment: CDR1 SGHVS and CDR2 FQNEAQ. The full variable domain, completed using reference TRBV7-8 and TRBJ2-5, is GAGVSQSPRYKVAKRGQDVALRCDPISGHVSLFWYQQALGQGPEFLTYFQNEAQLDKSGLPSDRFFAERPEGSVSTLKIQRTQQEDSAVYLCASSNLAIEETQYFGPGTRLLVL.

In this sample, this clone turned up a few times. The CDR3 region is CASMASGSNEQFF. The CDR3 DNA reads as TGTGCCAGCATGGCTAGCGGGTCGAATGAGCAGTTCTTC. This chain connects TRBV2 to TRBJ2-1, with 8 bases identical to TRBD2. V gave up 7 bases and J gave up 7 bases; unmatched junction bases: 6. Per germline, CDR1 SNHLY and CDR2 FYNNEI. CDR3 length: 13 amino acids.

The chain uses TRBV5-1 and TRBJ2-3, with TRBD2 identical over 8 bases. V lost 4 bases, J lost 0 bases, and 13 bases stayed unmatched. Germline V CDR1 and CDR2: SGHRS, YFSETQ. This CDR3 has 18 residues. Written as DNA, the CDR3 is TGCGCCAGCAGCGGACTACAGACGCGGGGGGCGAGCACAGATACGCAGTATTTT. Translated: CASSGLQTRGASTDTQYF.